This TCR beta chain was captured by sequencing in a study of blood T cell repertoires in COVID-19 (TCRdb year 2020). Concerning the study at large: The collaborator samples originated in the United States, Italy and Spain and spanned the acute and convalescent phases of COVID-19. The dataset comprised deeply sampled blood TCRbeta repertoires from subjects exposed to, actively infected with, or recovered from COVID-19. Where HLA class I and class II types were available, the types were taken from metadata supplied by the sample provider, not from assay-based typing. Nearly every sample came with metadata listing a de-identified subject ID, COVID-19 status, age in years and sex. Samples were obtained from the ongoing ImmuneRACE study (first 160 participants) and from 950 to 1,500 subjects provided by 6 global collaborators. The repertoires were released in a freely available public database meant as a resource for research on the immune response to SARS-CoV-2. The prospective study material was composed of cDNA or gDNA derived from T cells, B-cell-depleted T cells, or PBMCs. Points the paper makes about the study in general: How much clinical and demographic metadata was included differed by source and by participant, and the metadata was provided uncurated.

TCRbeta CDR3 regions were amplified from genomic DNA by means of the immunoSEQ Assay, a bias-controlled multiplex PCR. In the authors' own workflow: Nucleated cell counts per sample were estimated from amplification of reference gene primers within the assay. To quantify the absolute abundance of each unique TCRbeta CDR3 rearrangement, sequence reads were collapsed and filtered. For each sample, productive Simpson clonality was calculated as the square root of Simpson's diversity index over productive rearrangements. Imported from immuneACCESS, the table was reduced by TCRdb to in-frame sequences with V and J called. These copies leave out some clones; in studies compared against another copy, an unresolved V gene accounts for under half, and the cause of the remainder is not known. The D gene and trimming were derived from the DNA, and the V and J assignments and clone size from that table. The sample has about 110,000 clones on record, roughly nine tenths of them singletons. The ten largest clonotypes hold 4.5% to 6% of the sample.

Concerning this clone: No cognate antigen has been identified for it. There are no base qualities to consult, and no much larger clone falls within one base.

Each collaborating institution followed its own protocols to collect whole blood in K2EDTA tubes. For TCRbeta analysis, collaborators shipped samples in one of three forms: frozen whole blood, isolated PBMCs, or DNA extracted from either of those sample types. The CDR3 numbers 17 residues from cysteine through phenylalanine. The DNA shown is the 51-base CDR3, in frame from base 1. V ends up 9 bases short and J 0 bases short, with an unmatched junction base count of 11. CDR1 and CDR2, looked up from the germline V gene, are SNHLY and FYNNEI. The sample comprised peripheral blood. The V and J segments used are TRBV2 and TRBJ2-6; 7 central nucleotides agree with TRBD1. The clonotype was recovered from a man aged 35-49 years with active or convalescent COVID-19. CDR3 sequence: CARTGGDRASGANVLTF. The sequenced DNA: TGTGCCAGAACCGGTGGGGACAGAGCCTCTGGGGCCAACGTCCTGACTTTC.